This TCR beta chain is drawn from a study of neurological immune-mediated disorders. The group of healthy controls was made up of people who were blood bank volunteers in Maryland, USA. This clonotype was observed at least ten times. The antigen remains unidentified. This CDR3 region has 13 residues. With V trimmed by 4 bases and J by 5 bases, 4 bases remained unmatched. Germline V gene lookup returns CDR1 SGHDT and CDR2 YYEEEE. 5'RACE with 10-nucleotide random UMIs generated the cDNA. TCRdb independently ran MiXCR on the 5' RACE reads; one entry per CDR3 protein. The sample lists 60,000 or so distinct CDR3 sequences; over 9.5% were seen once. The study's findings and limits: Among expanded clones, no CDR3 amino acid sequences were shared across subjects, a pattern suggesting private repertoires in all groups. The study found the most TCR clonal expansion in HTLV-1-associated myelopathy and the least in multiple sclerosis, below healthy controls.

The rearrangement joins TRBV5-6 to TRBJ2-7; 9 nucleotides align to TRBD1. Sequenced material: PBMCs. The source of this sequence is a man aged 60 to 75 in good health. CDR3 residues: CASSHRDRDEQYF. CDR3 bases: TGTGCCAGCAGCCACCGGGACAGGGACGAGCAGTACTTC.